This T cell receptor (beta chain) emerged from a study of blood T cell repertoires in COVID-19. Study as a whole: T cells, B-cell-depleted T cells, or PBMCs provided the cDNA or gDNA that served as material.

One Seattle source followed patients from active infection through their disease course. The CDR3 has 13 residues. Unmatched junction bases numbered 4, after V lost 8 bases and J lost 4 bases. CDR1 and CDR2 (germline): MGHRA, YSYEKL. Per the study methods: From reference gene primer amplification, estimates of nucleated cell counts were derived. Assay: immunoSEQ multiplex PCR; the TCRdb copy retains only in-frame clones and omits some. The V and J calls and the clone size are those of that table, but D and trimming were determined from the DNA. The table lists 70,000 or so clones, around 80% of them singletons.

The TCR originated in a man aged 45-65 years with COVID-19, enrolled during active disease. Sample: peripheral blood. J is TRBJ2-2 and V is TRBV4-1; 7 nucleotides match TRBD1. The CDR3 nucleotides are TGCGCCAGCTCGACAGGGATCACCGGGGAGCTGTTTTTT. Translated, it gives CASSTGITGELFF.